This T cell receptor (beta chain) is drawn from a study of blood T cell repertoires in COVID-19 (dated by TCRdb to about 2020). A note on the overall study: Samples from collaborators originated in the United States, Italy and Spain and spanned both the acute and convalescent phases of COVID-19. The prospective study material was composed of cDNA or gDNA derived from T cells, B-cell-depleted T cells, or PBMCs. The dataset comprised deeply sampled blood TCRbeta repertoires from subjects exposed to, actively infected with, or recovered from COVID-19. The repertoires were made available in a free public database intended to serve as a resource for research on the immune response to SARS-CoV-2. The samples were drawn from the first 160 participants of the ongoing ImmuneRACE study and from 1,200 or so subjects provided by 6 global collaborators. Nearly every sample came with metadata listing a de-identified subject ID, COVID-19 status, age in years and sex. Where HLA class I and class II types were available, the types were taken from metadata supplied by the sample provider, not from assay-based typing. The investigation overall reported the following: The quantity of clinical and demographic metadata differed by source and by participant and was supplied without curation.

Whole blood was collected in K2EDTA tubes by collaborating institutions according to the institutions' own protocols. For TCRbeta analysis, collaborators shipped samples as frozen whole blood, isolated PBMCs, or DNA extracted from either of those sample types. In this sample, this clone turned up a few times. Its antigen is currently not known. Base quality data are lacking; no much larger clone is found one base away. TCRbeta CDR3 regions were amplified from genomic DNA by means of the immunoSEQ Assay, a bias-controlled multiplex PCR. The study's processing was this. Nucleated cell counts per sample were estimated from amplification of reference gene primers within the assay. To quantify the absolute abundance of each unique TCRbeta CDR3 rearrangement, sequence reads were collapsed and filtered. For each sample, productive Simpson clonality was calculated as the square root of Simpson's diversity index across productive rearrangements. TCRdb holds this immuneACCESS table with in-frame rearrangements only. Some clones are missing; in checked studies, unresolved V genes explain under half, and the rest has no known cause. V and J calls and clone size come straight from that table; D and trimming were deduced from the DNA. Recorded for this sample are fewer than 85,000 clones; approximately 83% of them occurred a single time. Over 5% of the sample is taken by the ten largest.

CDR1 is given as SNHLY and CDR2 as FYNNEI, both from the germline V gene. V is trimmed back by 6 bases and J by 5 bases, and the junction contains 3 bases that no gene match accounts for. The CDR3 goes from the cysteine to the phenylalanine over 14 residues. Only the CDR3 part of the read is kept: 42 bases, read in frame from the first base. The source of this sequence is a woman aged 60-70 years with acute or convalescent COVID-19. The material sequenced was peripheral blood. The chain is assembled from TRBV2 and TRBJ1-5; TRBD1 lines up with 11 middle nucleotides. The DNA reads TGTGCCAGCAGCAGGACAGGGGGCGATCAGCCCCAGCATTTT. Translation gives CASSRTGGDQPQHF.